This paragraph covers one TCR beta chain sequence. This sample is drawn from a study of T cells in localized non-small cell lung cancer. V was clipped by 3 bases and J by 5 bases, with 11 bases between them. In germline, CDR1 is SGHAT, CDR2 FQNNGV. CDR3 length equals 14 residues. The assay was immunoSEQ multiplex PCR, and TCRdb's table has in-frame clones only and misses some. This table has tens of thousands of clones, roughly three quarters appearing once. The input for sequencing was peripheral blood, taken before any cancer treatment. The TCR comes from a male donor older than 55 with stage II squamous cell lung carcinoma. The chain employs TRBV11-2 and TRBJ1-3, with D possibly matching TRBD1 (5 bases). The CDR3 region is CASSFSGNRNTIYF. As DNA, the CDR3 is TGTGCCAGCAGCTTCTCAGGGAACAGAAACACCATATATTTT.